At least ten counts were recorded for the clone carrying this TCR beta chain. MiXCR, applied by TCRdb to the reads, yields one record per CDR3 protein. Of 150,000 to 200,000 distinct CDR3 sequences in the sample, 8% to 10% were seen once. This sample stems from a study of T cell repertoires in cytomegalovirus infection. Across the study: CMV infection together with matching HLA type was indicated by public TCR beta signatures.

This CDR3 is built from 16 residues. Germline-derived CDR1 and CDR2 are MNHEY and SVGEGT. Trimming left V 3 bases short and J 6 bases short, with 20 bases between. The rearrangement joins TRBV6-2 or TRBV6-3 to TRBJ1-2, with D possibly TRBD1 on 5 matching bases. The source is a human donor in good health (CMV status not recorded). Some clones in this sample may be carry-over from other donors' samples. The specimen sequenced was PBMCs. DNA of the CDR3: TGTGCCAGCAGTTATGATACCAGGGTTCTAGTGGATGGCTACACCTTC. Encoded protein: CASSYDTRVLVDGYTF.